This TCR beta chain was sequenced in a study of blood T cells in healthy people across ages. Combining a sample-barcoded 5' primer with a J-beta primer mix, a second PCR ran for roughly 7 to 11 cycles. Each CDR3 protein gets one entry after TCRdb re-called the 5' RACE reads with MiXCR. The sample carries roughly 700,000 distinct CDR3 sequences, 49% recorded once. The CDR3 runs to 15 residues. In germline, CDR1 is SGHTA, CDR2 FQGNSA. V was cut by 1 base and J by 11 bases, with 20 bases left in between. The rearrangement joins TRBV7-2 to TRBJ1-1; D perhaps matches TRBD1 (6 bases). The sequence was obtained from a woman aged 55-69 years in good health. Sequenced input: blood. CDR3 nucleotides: TGTGCCAGCAGCTTAGTGGATTCCCGGACAGATGGGGCTTTCTTT. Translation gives CASSLVDSRTDGAFF.